Listed below are T cell receptor beta chains from one sample, sequenced in a study of shared clonotypes between healthy human individuals. Some clones are missing from TCRdb's copy, which holds only in-frame ones; the method was immunoSEQ multiplex PCR. The table has fewer than 2.5 million clones, 93% seen once; the top ten hold about 0.39%. Sequenced sample: naive CD4+ T cells from PBMCs. The receptors were sampled from a young man in good health. Some clones in this sample may be carry-over from other donors' samples. CDR3s include the opening cysteine and the closing phenylalanine or tryptophan. A D gene is named only where the DNA matches it firmly. Clone size is given for some rows only: seen once, a few or many times, or a class if the clone is expanded.

J	V	D	size	DNA	CDR3
TRBJ2-1	TRBV5-4	TRBD2	NA	TGTGCCAGCAGCTCACAAAAGCGGGAGGTCTACAATGAGCAGTTCTTC	CASSSQKREVYNEQFF
TRBJ1-1	TRBV4-2	NA	NA	TGTGCCAGCAGCCAAGGCGGACAGCAAGCTTTCTTT	CASSQGGQQAFF
TRBJ2-2	TRBV29-1	NA	NA	TGCAGCGTTGAAGATCTTCAGGGACGCTACACCGGGGAGCTGTTTTTT	CSVEDLQGRYTGELFF
TRBJ2-5	TRBV5-1	NA	NA	TGCGCCAGCAGCTTGGTAGGCTCCCAAGAGACCCAGTACTTC	CASSLVGSQETQYF
TRBJ2-2	TRBV15	TRBD2	once	TGTGCCACCAGCAGTTTCGCGGGAGTTGGCGGGGAGCTGTTTTTT	CATSSFAGVGGELFF
TRBJ2-5	TRBV25-1	NA	NA	TGTGCCAGCAGTGAATTTTTCGGGGACCAAGAGACCCAGTACTTC	CASSEFFGDQETQYF
TRBJ2-7	TRBV5-1	TRBD2	NA	TGCGCCAGCAGCTTAGAACTAGCGGGTAACGAGCAGTACTTC	CASSLELAGNEQYF
TRBJ1-5	TRBV19	NA	NA	TGTGCCAGTAGTATATCGGCCCCGTACAATCAGCCCCAGCATTTT	CASSISAPYNQPQHF
TRBJ2-1	TRBV11-3	TRBD2	NA	TGTGCCAGCAGCTTCACGCTAGCGGGAGTTAACAATGAGCAGTTCTTC	CASSFTLAGVNNEQFF
TRBJ2-7	TRBV7-2	NA	NA	TGTGCCAGCAGCTTATCCAGGGGTTCCCGACTTTACGAGCAGTACTTC	CASSLSRGSRLYEQYF